This is a list of T cell receptor beta chains from one sample in a study of PD-1 blockade in classical Hodgkin lymphoma. Measured with immunoSEQ multiplex PCR; TCRdb has only the in-frame clones, and not every one. In the table there are roughly 140,000 clones, less than 80% of which are singletons. The starting material was peripheral blood mononuclear cells (PBMCs), obtained before the second cycle of nivolumab. These receptors all come from a human donor with classical Hodgkin lymphoma. Both conserved end residues are part of each CDR3. D genes are given only for firm matches. The listing skips clone size in some rows; elsewhere it reads once, few, many or a size class.

V	size	J	D	CDR3	DNA
TRBV4-2	few	TRBJ2-7	TRBD1	CASSLTGTGISYEQYF	TGTGCCAGCAGTTTAACCGGGACAGGGATCTCCTACGAGCAGTACTTC
TRBV7-9	-	TRBJ2-1	-	CASSLSGYEQFF	TGTGCCAGCAGCTTGAGCGGCTATGAGCAGTTCTTC
TRBV25-1	-	TRBJ1-2	TRBD1	CASAYAGGFGYTF	TGTGCCAGCGCTTACGCAGGGGGCTTTGGCTACACCTTC
TRBV5-4	few	TRBJ2-1	-	CASSLEGSSYNEQFF	TGTGCCAGCAGCTTGGAGGGAAGCTCCTACAATGAGCAGTTCTTC
TRBV7-7	-	TRBJ2-3	TRBD1	CASSPGQGASDTQYF	TGTGCTAGCAGCCCCGGACAGGGGGCGTCAGATACGCAGTATTTT
TRBV19	few	TRBJ2-7	TRBD1	CASTPARDRGRPSDEQYF	TGTGCCAGTACCCCAGCCCGGGACAGGGGAAGGCCCTCCGACGAGCAGTACTTC
TRBV28	-	TRBJ2-3	-	CASSSPAVISTDTQYF	TGTGCCAGCAGTTCTCCTGCAGTCATTAGCACAGATACGCAGTATTTT
TRBV2	-	TRBJ1-2	-	CASSGVKAPTYGYTF	TGTGCCAGCAGTGGGGTAAAGGCTCCAACCTATGGCTACACCTTC
TRBV5-1	-	TRBJ2-5	TRBD2	CASSLGPGLAGETQYF	TGCGCCAGCAGCTTAGGCCCCGGACTAGCGGGGGAGACCCAGTACTTC
TRBV6-5	few	TRBJ2-3	TRBD2	CASKLAGGLYF	TGTGCCAGCAAACTAGCGGGGGGCCTTTATTTT
TRBV6-6	-	TRBJ2-3	-	CASSYAGGLHTQYF	TGTGCCAGCAGTTACGCCGGGGGACTTCATACGCAGTATTTT
TRBV18	-	TRBJ2-1	TRBD2	CASSLIPGQGLAGGPNEQFF	TGTGCCAGCTCACTTATCCCGGGACAGGGTCTAGCGGGAGGGCCCAATGAGCAGTTCTTC
TRBV7-3	-	TRBJ1-1	TRBD1	CASSSGQVNTEAFF	TGTGCCAGCAGCTCGGGACAGGTGAACACTGAAGCTTTCTTT
TRBV6-6	once	TRBJ1-1	-	CASSPHRVGGNTEAFF	TGTGCCAGCAGTCCGCACAGGGTAGGGGGGAACACTGAAGCTTTCTTT
TRBV18	few	TRBJ1-5	-	CASSPWGYDSNQPQHF	TGTGCCAGCTCACCATGGGGTTACGATAGCAATCAGCCCCAGCATTTT